Below, 15 T cell receptor beta chains from the same sample are listed, as sequenced in a study of blood T cell repertoires in COVID-19. Assay used: immunoSEQ multiplex PCR; TCRdb lists only in-frame clones, some missing. The data contain 200,000 to 250,000 clones, around four fifths of them singletons. Material for sequencing was peripheral blood. The receptors shown here come from a man aged 25-40 years who had recovered from COVID-19.

The gene calls are TRBV7-3 and TRBJ1-1, with 9 bases that match TRBD1. The CDR3 consists of 14 residues. V was clipped by 5 bases and J by 4 bases; unmatched bases: 5. Germline CDR1 reads SGHTA; CDR2 reads FQGTGA. This chain's CDR3 is CASSQDRGSTEAFF. CDR3 in DNA: TGTGCCAGCAGCCAAGACAGGGGGAGCACTGAAGCTTTCTTT.

In its sample, this clone was seen a few times. V and J are TRBV10-1 and TRBJ1-6; weak D call: TRBD1 (6 bases). This CDR3 spans 13 amino acids. With 4 bases removed from V and 8 bases from J, the gap between germline ends came to 9 bases. Germline lookup yields CDR1 WNHNN and CDR2 SYGVQD (reference sequence). The CDR3 coding sequence is TGCGCCAGCAGTGCCAGGGGAGATTCACCCCTCCACTTT. Translation gives CASSARGDSPLHF.

The V and J genes are TRBV29-1 and TRBJ1-1; 7 bases agree with TRBD1. This CDR3 is 13 amino acids long. Germline CDR1 SQVTM, CDR2 ANQGSEA. The V and J ends lost 2 bases and 5 bases, in that order; junction bases with no gene match: 5. This CDR3 is CSVEWAGGTEAFF. CDR3 coding DNA: TGCAGCGTTGAATGGGCAGGGGGTACTGAAGCTTTCTTT.

J is TRBJ1-5 and V is TRBV19; D is undetermined. This CDR3 contains 12 residues. V lost 6 bases and J 5 bases, leaving 8 bases between the germline ends. CDR1 and CDR2 from the germline V gene are LNHDA and SQIVND (reference sequence). The chain's CDR3 is CASRERDQPQHF. CDR3 nucleotide sequence: TGTGCCAGTAGGGAGAGGGATCAGCCCCAGCATTTT.

This clone showed up just once. The chain links TRBV19 to TRBJ1-2, with 7 bases identical to TRBD1. Germline V gives CDR1 LNHDA, CDR2 SQIVND (reference sequence). V gave up 4 bases and J gave up 4 bases; unmatched junction bases: 6. This CDR3 is built from 14 residues. Written as DNA, the CDR3 is TGTGCCAGTAGTAACAGGGGTTTTACCTATGGCTACACCTTC. Its protein product is CASSNRGFTYGYTF.

The CDR3 here is CASRTPGLSPPPEQFF. CDR3 DNA: TGCGCCAGCAGGACACCGGGACTATCACCCCCCCCTGAGCAGTTCTTC. V and J are TRBV23-1 and TRBJ2-1; 7 bases are shared with TRBD2. TRBV23-1 is noted as an ORF with a role that remains uncertain. CDR3 length: 16 residues. V lost 6 bases to trimming and J lost 9 bases; unmatched junction nucleotides: 17.

The rearrangement joins TRBV13 to TRBJ1-1; TRBD1 is a possible D gene (5 bases). Germline V CDR1 and CDR2: PRHDT, FYEKMQ (reference sequence). Trimming shortened V by 5 bases and J by 5 bases, and 18 bases separated the two germline ends. CDR3 length: 15 amino acids. The chain's CDR3 is CASSTPGVEWTEAFF. For the CDR3, the DNA is TGTGCCAGCAGCACTCCGGGGGTCGAGTGGACTGAAGCTTTCTTT.

The CDR3 here is CASSLKYLADLMNTEAFF. The DNA for the CDR3 is TGTGCCAGCAGTTTAAAATATTTGGCCGATTTAATGAACACTGAAGCTTTCTTT. The V and J genes are TRBV28 and TRBJ1-1; D is unclear. The germline V gene encodes CDR1 MDHEN and CDR2 SYDVKM. This CDR3 comprises 18 residues. V dropped 2 bases and J dropped 0 bases, with 19 bases sitting between them.

The chain combines TRBV18 with TRBJ1-2; D not resolved. The CDR3 totals 13 residues. V lost 3 bases and J lost 6, with 11 bases in between. Germline lookup yields CDR1 KGHSH and CDR2 LQKENI. CDR3 amino acids: CASSPTGVDGYTF. CDR3 nucleotides: TGTGCCAGCTCACCTACCGGAGTCGATGGCTACACCTTC.

J is TRBJ1-2 and V is TRBV7-9, with D perhaps matching TRBD1 (5 bases). CDR3 length: 14 residues. The V gene's germline CDR1 is SEHNR and CDR2 FQNEAQ (reference sequence). Trimming shortened V by 5 bases and J by 4 bases, and 14 bases separated the two germline ends. CDR3 sequence (DNA): TGTGCCAGCAGCCCCGGGGGTGGAATCTATGGCTACACCTTC. Protein sequence: CASSPGGGIYGYTF.

The chain uses TRBV6-4 and TRBJ2-1, with 7 bases aligning to TRBD2. V trimming: 3 bases; J trimming: 4 bases; junction bases outside the gene matches: 6. Germline V gene sequence: CDR1 MRHNA, CDR2 SNTAGT. This CDR3 is built from 15 residues. The CDR3 DNA is TGTGCCAGCAGTGAGGGCGGGGGTCGGTACAATGAGCAGTTCTTC. Protein: CASSEGGGRYNEQFF.

The rearrangement uses TRBV3-1 (or the pseudogene TRBV3-2) and TRBJ2-3, with D perhaps matching TRBD2 (6 bases). This CDR3 has 18 amino acids. Trimming shortened V by 0 bases and J by 2 bases, and 18 bases separated the two germline ends. The germline gives CDR1 LGHDT, CDR2 YNNKEL (reference sequence). As DNA, the CDR3 is TGTGCCAGCAGCCAAGAGGTAGCCCCGGGACTTCACACAGATACGCAGTATTTT. This gives the protein CASSQEVAPGLHTDTQYF.

CDR3 nucleotide sequence: TGTGCCAGCAGCCTGACTAGCATCGGCACAGATACGCAGTATTTT. It is translated as CASSLTSIGTDTQYF. This chain links TRBV3-1 (or the pseudogene TRBV3-2) with TRBJ2-3, with TRBD2 matching over 7 bases. Per the germline V gene, CDR1 is LGHDT and CDR2 is YNNKEL (reference sequence). This CDR3 is built from 15 residues. V lost 4 bases and J lost 1; bases outside the gene matches: 5.

Notes on this clone: This specimen includes other DNA sequences encoding the same CDR3. The CDR3: CASSLGQQETQYF. For the CDR3, the DNA is TGTGCCAGCAGCTTGGGGCAGCAAGAGACCCAGTACTTC. The chain is built from TRBV7-3 and TRBJ2-5; possible D gene TRBD1, 5 bases. V lost 3 bases, J lost 2 bases, and 7 bases lay in between. Germline V gene sequence: CDR1 SGHTA, CDR2 FQGTGA. The CDR3 loop spans 13 amino acids.

This clone has just a few counts. The V and J genes are TRBV6-5 and TRBJ2-2; TRBD1 matches 7 bases. V shed 7 bases and J 6 bases; nucleotides not matched to a gene: 8. The CDR3 length is 14 residues. Germline V gene sequence: CDR1 MNHEY, CDR2 SVGAGI. CDR3: CASNRGLESGELFF. As DNA, the CDR3 is TGTGCCAGCAACAGGGGCCTCGAATCCGGGGAGCTGTTTTTT.